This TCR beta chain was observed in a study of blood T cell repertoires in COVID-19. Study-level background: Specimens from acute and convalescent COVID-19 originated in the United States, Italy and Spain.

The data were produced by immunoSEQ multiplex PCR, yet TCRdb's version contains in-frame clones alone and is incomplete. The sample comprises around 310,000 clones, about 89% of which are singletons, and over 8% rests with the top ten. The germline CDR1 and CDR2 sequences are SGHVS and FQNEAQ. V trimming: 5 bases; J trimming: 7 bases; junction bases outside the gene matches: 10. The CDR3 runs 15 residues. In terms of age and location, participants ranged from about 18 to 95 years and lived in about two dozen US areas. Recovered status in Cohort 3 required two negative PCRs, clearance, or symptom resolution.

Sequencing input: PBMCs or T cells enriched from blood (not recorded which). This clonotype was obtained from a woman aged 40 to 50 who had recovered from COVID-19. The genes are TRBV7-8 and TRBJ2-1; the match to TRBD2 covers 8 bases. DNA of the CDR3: TGTGCCAGCAGCCCTCAGAGCGGGAGTTGGAATGAGCAGTTCTTC. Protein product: CASSPQSGSWNEQFF.